What follows are 8 T cell receptor beta chains derived from one specimen sequenced in a study of cytomegalovirus exposure and HLA in healthy donors. Measured with immunoSEQ multiplex PCR; TCRdb has only the in-frame clones, and not every one. The sample carries under 200,000 clones, 84% recorded once. The sequenced sample consisted of PBMCs. Source of these receptors: a man aged 18 to 30 in good health and CMV-seropositive.

The rearrangement links TRBV28 to TRBJ2-7, with D tentatively TRBD1 (6 bases). Per germline, CDR1 MDHEN and CDR2 SYDVKM. The CDR3 length is 12 residues. The ends were cut back, 2 bases at V and 5 bases at J, with 7 bases in the middle. CDR3 sequence (DNA): TGTGCCAGCAGTTTAGGGGGCAACGAGCAGTACTTC. Translation: CASSLGGNEQYF.

The J gene is TRBJ2-7, the V gene TRBV5-1, with 11 bases matching TRBD1. The CDR3 contains 17 residues. Germline CDR1 and CDR2: SGHRS and YFSETQ. V lost 0 bases to trimming and J lost 3 bases; unmatched junction nucleotides: 8. This CDR3 reads CASSLAGWTGGNYEQYF. CDR3 nucleotides: TGCGCCAGCAGCTTGGCCGGTTGGACAGGGGGCAACTACGAGCAGTACTTC.

The J gene is TRBJ2-7, the V gene TRBV28, with 7 bases matching TRBD2. Germline V gives CDR1 MDHEN, CDR2 SYDVKM. V shed 5 bases and J 2 bases; nucleotides not matched to a gene: 6. The CDR3 is 14 amino acids. The CDR3 DNA reads TGTGCCAGCAGTCCCCCGGGACTACCCTACGAGCAGTACTTC. Protein sequence: CASSPPGLPYEQYF. Based on the CDR3 plus reference TRBV28 and TRBJ2-7, the full variable domain is DVKVTQSSRYLVKRTGEKVFLECVQDMDHENMFWYRQDPGLGLRLIYFSYDVKMKEKGDIPEGYSVSREKKERFSLILESASTNQTSMYLCASSPPGLPYEQYFGPGTRLTVT.

In its sample, this clone was seen once. V usage is TRBV10-3 and J usage is TRBJ2-2; no clear D gene. The germline gives CDR1 ENHRY, CDR2 SYGVKD. The germline V and J ends were trimmed by 4 bases and 5 bases, with 11 bases remaining between them. The CDR3 covers 14 residues. CDR3: CAISGRDLTGELFF. The CDR3 DNA is TGTGCCATCAGTGGGAGAGACTTGACCGGGGAGCTGTTTTTT.

The V call is TRBV5-4, the J call TRBJ2-7; weak D call: TRBD2 (6 bases). Trimming shortened V by 0 bases and J by 7 bases, and 14 bases separated the two germline ends. The CDR3 loop spans 14 amino acids. From germline, CDR1 is SGHNT and CDR2 YYREEE (reference sequence). CDR3 sequence (DNA): TGTGCCAGCAGCTTGGCCGATCCCGGAGGGGAGCAGTACTTC. Amino acids: CASSLADPGGEQYF.

The gene calls are TRBV9 and TRBJ1-1; no clear D. V was shortened by 4 bases and J by 6 bases, with 16 bases between the two germline ends. Germline CDR1 reads SGDLS; CDR2 reads YYNGEE. CDR3 size: 14 residues. Written as DNA, the CDR3 is TGTGCCAGCAGCCGGAGTCCGGGTTTCGCTGAAGCTTTCTTT. This sequence encodes CASSRSPGFAEAFF.

This clone was seen only a few times. The chain has TRBV14 and TRBJ2-7; TRBD2 might be the D (6 bases). CDR3 length equals 16 residues. Per the germline V gene, CDR1 is SGHDN and CDR2 is FVKESK. V was clipped by 4 bases and J by 0 bases, with 16 bases between them. The CDR3 reads CASSPAAGLLSYEQYF. DNA for the CDR3: TGTGCCAGCAGCCCCGCTGCGGGGCTCCTCTCCTACGAGCAGTACTTC.

J is TRBJ1-3 and V is TRBV28, with 10 bases aligning to TRBD1. The CDR3 length is 16 residues. The germline V gene encodes CDR1 MDHEN and CDR2 SYDVKM. The V segment lost 3 bases and the J segment 3 bases; nucleotides outside the gene matches: 5. The CDR3 coding sequence is TGTGCCAGCAGTTTCCCCGGGACAGGGGTTGGAAACACCATATATTTT. Translation gives CASSFPGTGVGNTIYF.